Below are 2 T cell receptor beta chains sequenced from a single sample in a study of control samples from healthy donors and cancer patients. Repertoires were generated with immunoSEQ multiplex PCR, while TCRdb's copy carries only in-frame clones and drops some. In the table there are under 75,000 clones, 85% of which are singletons. The specimen was blood. The source of these receptors is a man aged 40-49 years in good health.

This clone was observed once. The rearrangement joins TRBV7-9 to TRBJ2-6, with TRBD1 identical over 10 bases. With V trimmed by 5 bases and J by 2 bases, 12 bases remained unmatched. The CDR3 runs to 19 residues. Germline CDR1 SEHNR, CDR2 FQNEAQ (reference sequence). The CDR3 region is CASSQIQGQGRPGANVLTF. The CDR3 DNA reads TGTGCCAGCAGCCAGATTCAGGGACAGGGGAGGCCTGGGGCCAACGTCCTGACTTTC.

The J gene is TRBJ1-6, the V gene TRBV15, with D hard to call. Trimming took 1 base from V and 4 from J, leaving 8 bases between them. The germline gives CDR1 LNHNV, CDR2 YYDKDF (reference sequence). This CDR3 contains 15 residues. CDR3 protein: CATSRVSVYNSPLHF. The DNA for the CDR3 is TGTGCCACCAGCAGAGTCTCGGTTTATAATTCACCCCTCCACTTT.